In this sample, the clone carrying this T cell receptor (beta chain) turned up a few times. Study processing details: Estimated nucleated cell counts came from reference gene primer amplification. The repertoire was sequenced with immunoSEQ multiplex PCR; TCRdb's copy has only in-frame clones and lacks some. V and J calls and clone size are as listed in that table; D and trimming were resolved from the DNA. Of 80,000 to 100,000 clones in the sample, around 93% were seen once. This entry belongs to a study of blood T cell repertoires in COVID-19. Study details: The United States, Italy and Spain were the sources of the acute and convalescent COVID-19 samples. In each case, the material was cDNA or gDNA derived from T cells, B-cell-depleted T cells, or PBMCs.

Germline-derived CDR1 and CDR2 are SNHLY and FYNNEI. The CDR3 totals 13 residues. V lost 6 bases and J lost 8, with 13 bases in between. The TCR was taken from a human donor with active COVID-19. The donor label of this sample is uncertain. The rearrangement uses TRBV2 and TRBJ1-4, with D possibly being TRBD1 (5 bases). Material for sequencing was peripheral blood. The CDR3 DNA is TGTGCCAGCAGCAGGGTGGTTGGCGAAAAACTGTTTTTT. This encodes CASSRVVGEKLFF.